This T cell receptor beta chain was sequenced for a study of T cells expressing NK-cell markers (dated by TCRdb to about 2020). Notes on the research overall: TCR beta-chain repertoires were profiled in sorted CD3+CD56+NKG2C+, CD3+CD56+NKG2C- and CD3+CD56-NKG2C+ T-cell subsets from roughly eight donors. Among the eight sequenced donors, seven were HCMV-seropositive and one was HCMV-seronegative. The eight sequenced donors were randomly selected healthy volunteers, three men and five women. Illumina HiSeq 2000/2500, MiSeq or NextSeq was used to sequence libraries as 2 x 150 bp reads.

Comments on this clonotype: Its antigen remains unidentified.

The data were produced on an Illumina HiSeq 2000. 5'RACE template switching, by which a universal primer site and unique molecular identifiers were added, was used to make TCR beta cDNA libraries. Priming for cDNA synthesis came from the TCR beta constant segment, and two successive PCR amplification steps followed. Concerning the study's data processing: Reads were demultiplexed and grouped by UMI with MIGEC, and clonotypes were assembled and quantified with MiTCR. To exclude erroneous sequences, only TCR cDNA sequences supported by at least two reads were retained. The tcR package was used for downstream repertoire analysis, and clonotypes were matched between fractions using CDR3 nucleotide sequence together with V segment. VDJmatch was used to annotate antigen specificity against VDJdb, with one amino acid substitution in CDR3 allowed. The reads, reprocessed by TCRdb, yield one row per CDR3 protein sequence and no DNA. The V and J calls and clone size are TCRdb's, not the authors'. This sample's listing comprises about 380,000 distinct CDR3 sequences. The ten biggest clones cover roughly 5.4% of the sample.

HCMV serostatus was determined by detecting HCMV-specific IgG in serum with a commercial ELISA kit. Peripheral blood mononuclear cells were isolated from blood by Ficoll density gradient centrifugation. Results and caveats for the whole study, not just this receptor: In five to seven donors, the dominant CD3+CD56+NKG2C+ clonotypes were found to rank among the top 10 CD8+ clonotypes and to make up 1.0-7.0% of CD8+ T cells. Whether the expanded NKG2C-expressing T cell clones were specific for HCMV antigens remained unclear. Those dominant clonotypes were again the most abundant among CD3+CD56-NKG2C+ cells in a few donors, at roughly 25-60.1%.

Sequences SGHRS (CDR1) and YFSETQ (CDR2) are obtained from the germline V gene. Spanning cysteine to phenylalanine, the CDR3 consists of 15 amino acids. Nucleotide data are not available. What was sequenced was blood T cells: a sorted CD56 or NKG2C T cell subset, CD4+ or CD8+ T cells, or bulk PBMC T cells (not recorded which). The origin of this receptor is a man aged 18-69 years in good health. The chain is assembled from TRBV5-1 and TRBJ1-1. The CDR3 protein: CASSDNTAGNTEAFF.